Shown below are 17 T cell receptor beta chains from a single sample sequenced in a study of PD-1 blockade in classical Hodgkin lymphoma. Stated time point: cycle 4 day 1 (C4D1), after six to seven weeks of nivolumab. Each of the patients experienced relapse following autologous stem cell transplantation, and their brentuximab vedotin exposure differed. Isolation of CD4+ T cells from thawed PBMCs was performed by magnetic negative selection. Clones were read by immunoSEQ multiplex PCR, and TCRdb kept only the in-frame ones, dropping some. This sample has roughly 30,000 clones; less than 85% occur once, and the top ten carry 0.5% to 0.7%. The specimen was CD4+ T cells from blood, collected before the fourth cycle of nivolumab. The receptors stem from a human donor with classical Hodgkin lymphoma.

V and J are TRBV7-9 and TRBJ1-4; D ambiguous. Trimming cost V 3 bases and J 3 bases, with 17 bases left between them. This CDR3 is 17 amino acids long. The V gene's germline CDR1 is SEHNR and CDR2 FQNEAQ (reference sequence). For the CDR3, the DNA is TGTGCCAGCAGCTTCCAATCTCCAGGTCTAGCTAATGAAAAACTGTTTTTT. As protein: CASSFQSPGLANEKLFF.

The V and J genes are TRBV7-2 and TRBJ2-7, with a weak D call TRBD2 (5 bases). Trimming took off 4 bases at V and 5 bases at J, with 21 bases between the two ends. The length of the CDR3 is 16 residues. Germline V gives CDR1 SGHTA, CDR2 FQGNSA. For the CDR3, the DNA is TGTGCCAGCAGCTCATCGGTCGGCCTAGCAAGGGACGAGCAGTACTTC. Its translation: CASSSSVGLARDEQYF.

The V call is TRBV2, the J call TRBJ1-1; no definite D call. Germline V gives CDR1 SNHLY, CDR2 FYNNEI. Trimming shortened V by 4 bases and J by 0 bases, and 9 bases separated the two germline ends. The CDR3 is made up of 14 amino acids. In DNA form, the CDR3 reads TGTGCCAGCAGTGCAGAGGGTTTGAACACTGAAGCTTTCTTT. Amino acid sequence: CASSAEGLNTEAFF.

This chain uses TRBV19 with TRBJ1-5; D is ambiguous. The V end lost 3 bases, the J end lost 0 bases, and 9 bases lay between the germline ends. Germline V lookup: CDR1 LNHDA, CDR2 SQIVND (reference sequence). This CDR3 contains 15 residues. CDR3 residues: CASSIRAHSNQPQHF. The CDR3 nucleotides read TGTGCCAGTAGTATCCGGGCCCATAGCAATCAGCCCCAGCATTTT.

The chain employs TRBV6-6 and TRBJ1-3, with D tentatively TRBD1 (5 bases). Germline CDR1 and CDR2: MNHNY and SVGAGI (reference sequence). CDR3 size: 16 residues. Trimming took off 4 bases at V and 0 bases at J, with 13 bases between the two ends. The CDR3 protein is CASSSTGLYSGNTIYF. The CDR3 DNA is TGTGCCAGCAGTTCAACAGGACTCTACTCTGGAAACACCATATATTTT.

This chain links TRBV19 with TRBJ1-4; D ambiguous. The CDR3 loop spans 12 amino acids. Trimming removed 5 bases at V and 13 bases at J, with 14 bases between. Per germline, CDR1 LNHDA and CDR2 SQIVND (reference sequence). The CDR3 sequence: CASSSGNWGLFF. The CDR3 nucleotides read TGTGCCAGTAGTTCTGGGAATTGGGGACTGTTTTTT.

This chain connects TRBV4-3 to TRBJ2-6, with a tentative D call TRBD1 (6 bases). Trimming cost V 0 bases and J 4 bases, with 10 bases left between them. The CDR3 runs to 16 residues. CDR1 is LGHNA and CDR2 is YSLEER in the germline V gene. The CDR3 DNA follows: TGCGCCAGCAGCCAAGACACAGGGTCAGGGGCCAACGTCCTGACTTTC. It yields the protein CASSQDTGSGANVLTF.

Written as DNA, the CDR3 is TGTGCCAGCAGCTTAGAGGCCAGCGGGGGGGCAGGCGAGCAGTACTTC. Translated: CASSLEASGGAGEQYF. The rearrangement uses TRBV7-2 and TRBJ2-7, with 10 positions matching TRBD2. V lost 1 base to trimming and J lost 6 bases; unmatched junction nucleotides: 9. Germline V CDR1 and CDR2: SGHTA, FQGNSA. The CDR3 runs to 16 residues.

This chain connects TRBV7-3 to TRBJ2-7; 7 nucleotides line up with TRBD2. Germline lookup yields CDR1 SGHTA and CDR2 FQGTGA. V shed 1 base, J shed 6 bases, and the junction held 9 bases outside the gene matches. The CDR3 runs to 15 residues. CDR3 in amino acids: CASSLNGGSSLEQYF. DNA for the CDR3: TGTGCCAGCAGCTTAAATGGCGGGAGTTCCCTCGAGCAGTACTTC.

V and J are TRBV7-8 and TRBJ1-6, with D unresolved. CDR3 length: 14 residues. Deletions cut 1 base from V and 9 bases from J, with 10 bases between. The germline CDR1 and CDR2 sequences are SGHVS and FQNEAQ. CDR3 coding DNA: TGTGCCAGCAGCTTAGTGGGTTTCGTTTCACCCCTCCACTTT. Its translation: CASSLVGFVSPLHF.

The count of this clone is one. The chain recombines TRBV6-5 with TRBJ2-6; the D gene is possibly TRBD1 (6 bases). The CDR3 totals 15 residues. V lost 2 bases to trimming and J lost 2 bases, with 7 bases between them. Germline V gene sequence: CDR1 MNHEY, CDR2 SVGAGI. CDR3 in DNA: TGTGCCAGCAGTTACCCAGGGGCTGGGGCCAACGTCCTGACTTTC. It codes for CASSYPGAGANVLTF.

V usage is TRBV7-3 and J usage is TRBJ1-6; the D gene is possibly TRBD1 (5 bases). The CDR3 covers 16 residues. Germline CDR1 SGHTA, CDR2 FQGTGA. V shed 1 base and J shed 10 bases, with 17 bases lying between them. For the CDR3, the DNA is TGTGCCAGCAGCTTAAGTCCCACAGGATCGAGATCACCCCTCCACTTT. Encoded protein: CASSLSPTGSRSPLHF.

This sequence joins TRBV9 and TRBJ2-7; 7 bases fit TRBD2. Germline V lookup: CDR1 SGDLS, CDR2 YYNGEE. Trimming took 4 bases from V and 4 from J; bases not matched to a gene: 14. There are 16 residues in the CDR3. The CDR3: CASSSYNQGGRYEQYF. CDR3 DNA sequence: TGTGCCAGCAGCTCGTACAATCAGGGAGGGCGATACGAGCAGTACTTC.

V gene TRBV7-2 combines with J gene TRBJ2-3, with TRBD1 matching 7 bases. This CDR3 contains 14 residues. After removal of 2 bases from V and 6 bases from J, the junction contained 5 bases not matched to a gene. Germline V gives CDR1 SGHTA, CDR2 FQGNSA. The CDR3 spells CASSLLSRGDTQYF. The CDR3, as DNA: TGTGCCAGCAGCTTATTATCCAGGGGGGATACGCAGTATTTT. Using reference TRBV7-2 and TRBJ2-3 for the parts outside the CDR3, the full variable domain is GAGVSQSPSNKVTEKGKDVELRCDPISGHTALYWYRQSLGQGLEFLIYFQGNSAPDKSGLPSDRFSAERTGGSVSTLTIQRTQQEDSAVYLCASSLLSRGDTQYFGPGTRLTVL.

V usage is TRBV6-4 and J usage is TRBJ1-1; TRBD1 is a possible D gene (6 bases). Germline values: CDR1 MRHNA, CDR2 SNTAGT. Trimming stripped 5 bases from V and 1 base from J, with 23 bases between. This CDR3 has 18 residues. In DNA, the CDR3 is TGTGCCAGCAGTCCTCAGGGACTGGGCTCGGGGGCGAACACTGAAGCTTTCTTT. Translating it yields CASSPQGLGSGANTEAFF.

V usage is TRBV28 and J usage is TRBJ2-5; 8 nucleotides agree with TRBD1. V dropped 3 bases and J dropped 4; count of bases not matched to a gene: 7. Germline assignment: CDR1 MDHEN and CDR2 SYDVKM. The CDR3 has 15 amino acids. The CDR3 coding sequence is TGTGCCAGCAGTTTTGGCCAGGGGGCAACAGAGACCCAGTACTTC. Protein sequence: CASSFGQGATETQYF.

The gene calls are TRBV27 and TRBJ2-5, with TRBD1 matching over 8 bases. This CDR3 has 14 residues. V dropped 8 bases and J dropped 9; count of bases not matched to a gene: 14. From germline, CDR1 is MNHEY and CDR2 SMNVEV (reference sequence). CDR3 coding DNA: TGTGCCAGCGGAACCGGGACAGGCGGAATGGCCCAGTACTTC. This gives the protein CASGTGTGGMAQYF.